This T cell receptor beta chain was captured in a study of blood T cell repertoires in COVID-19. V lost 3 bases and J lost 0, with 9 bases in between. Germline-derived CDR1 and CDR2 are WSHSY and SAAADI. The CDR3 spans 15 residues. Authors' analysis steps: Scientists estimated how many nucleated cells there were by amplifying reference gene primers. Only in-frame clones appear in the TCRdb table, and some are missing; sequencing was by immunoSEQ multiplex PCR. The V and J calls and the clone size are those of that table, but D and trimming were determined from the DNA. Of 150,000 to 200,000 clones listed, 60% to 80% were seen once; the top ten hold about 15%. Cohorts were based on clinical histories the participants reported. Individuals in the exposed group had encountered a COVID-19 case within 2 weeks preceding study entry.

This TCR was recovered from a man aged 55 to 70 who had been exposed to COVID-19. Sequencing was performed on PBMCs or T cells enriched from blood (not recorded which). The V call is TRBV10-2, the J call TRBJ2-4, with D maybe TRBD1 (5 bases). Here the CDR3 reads CASSDQGVAKNIQYF. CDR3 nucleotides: TGCGCCAGCAGTGACCAGGGTGTAGCCAAAAACATTCAGTACTTC.